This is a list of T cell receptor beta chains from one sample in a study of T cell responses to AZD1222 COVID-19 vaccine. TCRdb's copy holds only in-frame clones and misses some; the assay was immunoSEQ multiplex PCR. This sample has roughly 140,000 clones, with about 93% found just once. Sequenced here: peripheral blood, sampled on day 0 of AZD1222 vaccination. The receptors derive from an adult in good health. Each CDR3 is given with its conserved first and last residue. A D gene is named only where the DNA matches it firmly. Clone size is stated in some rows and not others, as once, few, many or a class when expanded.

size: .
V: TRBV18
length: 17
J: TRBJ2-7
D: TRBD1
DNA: TGTGCCAGCTCACCAACCCTTAACAGGGGCCGATCCTACGAGCAGTACTTC
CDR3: CASSPTLNRGRSYEQYF

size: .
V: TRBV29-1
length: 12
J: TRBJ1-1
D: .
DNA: TGCAGCGTTCGAGGGCAATGGACTGAAGCTTTCTTT
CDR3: CSVRGQWTEAFF

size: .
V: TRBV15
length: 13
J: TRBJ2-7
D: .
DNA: TGTGCCACCGCGGGGCCAGTCCTCTACGAGCAGTACTTC
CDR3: CATAGPVLYEQYF

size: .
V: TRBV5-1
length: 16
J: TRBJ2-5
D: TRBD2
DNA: TGCGCCAGCAGCAAAAACCCTAGCGGGTCCCAAGAGACCCAGTACTTC
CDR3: CASSKNPSGSQETQYF

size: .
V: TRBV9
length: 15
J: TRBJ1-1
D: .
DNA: TGTGCCAGCAGCCTAAGCGGGATTCCGAACACTGAAGCTTTCTTT
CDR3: CASSLSGIPNTEAFF

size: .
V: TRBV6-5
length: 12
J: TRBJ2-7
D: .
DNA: TGTGCCAGCAGTATGACCCCCTACGAGCAGTACTTC
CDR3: CASSMTPYEQYF

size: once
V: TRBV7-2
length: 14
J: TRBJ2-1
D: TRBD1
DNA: TGTGCCAGCAGCATCGGGACAGCCTACAATGAGCAGTTCTTC
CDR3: CASSIGTAYNEQFF

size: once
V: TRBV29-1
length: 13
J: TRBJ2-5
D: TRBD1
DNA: TGCAGCGTTGCTAAAACAGGGGGGGAGACCCAGTACTTC
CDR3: CSVAKTGGETQYF

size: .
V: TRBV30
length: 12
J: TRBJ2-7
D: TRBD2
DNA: TGTGCCTGGCTAGGGGAGGGGCGGCAACAGTACTTC
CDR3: CAWLGEGRQQYF

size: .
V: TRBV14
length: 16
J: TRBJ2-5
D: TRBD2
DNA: TGTGCCAGCAGCCAGAGACTAGCGGGAGCTCGAGAGACCCAGTACTTC
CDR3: CASSQRLAGARETQYF

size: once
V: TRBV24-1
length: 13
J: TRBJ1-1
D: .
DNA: TGTGCCACCAGTGATGATAGGAACACTGAAGCTTTCTTT
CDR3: CATSDDRNTEAFF

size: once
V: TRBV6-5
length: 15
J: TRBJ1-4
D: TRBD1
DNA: TGTGCCAGCAGTTTGACAGGGGGAAATAATGAAAAACTGTTTTTT
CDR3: CASSLTGGNNEKLFF

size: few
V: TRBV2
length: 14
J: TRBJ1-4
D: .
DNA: TGTGCCAGCAGTGAAGACAGGGTATTCAAAAAACTGTTTTTT
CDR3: CASSEDRVFKKLFF

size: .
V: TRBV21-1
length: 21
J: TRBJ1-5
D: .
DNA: TGTGCCAGCAGCAGAACCGAGAATACGGGACAGGGTACTCGTGGCAATCAGCCCCAGCATTTT
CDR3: CASSRTENTGQGTRGNQPQHF

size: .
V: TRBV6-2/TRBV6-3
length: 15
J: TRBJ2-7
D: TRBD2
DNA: TGTGCCAGCAGTTACTCACTAGCGGGGGTCTACGAGCAGTACTTC
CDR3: CASSYSLAGVYEQYF

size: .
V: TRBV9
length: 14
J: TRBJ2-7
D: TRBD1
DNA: TGTGCCAGCAGCGTAGCAGGGGGCGATTACGAGCAGTACTTC
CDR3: CASSVAGGDYEQYF

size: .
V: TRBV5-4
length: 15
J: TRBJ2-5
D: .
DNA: TGTGCCAGCACCCTGGGGCAGGTTGGACAAGAGACCCAGTACTTC
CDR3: CASTLGQVGQETQYF

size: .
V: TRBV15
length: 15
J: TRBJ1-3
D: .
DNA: TGTGCCACCAGCAGAGATCGGGGGGCTGGAAACACCATATATTTT
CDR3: CATSRDRGAGNTIYF

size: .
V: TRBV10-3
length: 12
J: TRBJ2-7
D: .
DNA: TGTGCCATCAGTGGGGGTTCCTACGAGCAGTACTTC
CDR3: CAISGGSYEQYF

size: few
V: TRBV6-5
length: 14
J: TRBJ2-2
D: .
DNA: TGTGCCAGCCGCCGTAGGGGAAACACCGGGGAGCTGTTTTTT
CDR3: CASRRRGNTGELFF

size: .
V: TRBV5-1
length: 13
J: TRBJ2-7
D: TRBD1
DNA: TGCGCCAGCAGCACAACAGGGGCTGACGAGCAGTACTTC
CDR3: CASSTTGADEQYF

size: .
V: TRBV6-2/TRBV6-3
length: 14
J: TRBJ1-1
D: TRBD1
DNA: TGTGCCAGCAGTGAGGACAGGGAGAACACTGAAGCTTTCTTT
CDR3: CASSEDRENTEAFF

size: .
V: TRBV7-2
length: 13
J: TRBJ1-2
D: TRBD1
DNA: TGTGCCAGCAGCATCGACAGGGGAAATGGCTACACCTTC
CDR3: CASSIDRGNGYTF

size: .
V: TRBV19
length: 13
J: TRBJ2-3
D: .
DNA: TGTGCCAGTAGTACAGGGGACCCAGATACGCAGTATTTT
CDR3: CASSTGDPDTQYF

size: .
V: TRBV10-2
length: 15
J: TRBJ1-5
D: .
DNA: TGCGCCAGCAGATCCGTAGGGGGGGGCAATCAGCCCCAGCATTTT
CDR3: CASRSVGGGNQPQHF

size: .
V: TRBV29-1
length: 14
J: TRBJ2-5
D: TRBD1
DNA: TGCAGCGTTGCAGCAGGGGGAGACCAAGAGACCCAGTACTTC
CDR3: CSVAAGGDQETQYF

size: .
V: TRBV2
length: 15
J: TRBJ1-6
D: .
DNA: TGTGCCAGCAGTACAGGGAGCTCCTATAATTCACCCCTCCACTTT
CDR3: CASSTGSSYNSPLHF

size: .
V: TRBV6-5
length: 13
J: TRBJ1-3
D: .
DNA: TGTGCCAGCAGCAAGGGACAAGGAAACACCATATATTTT
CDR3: CASSKGQGNTIYF

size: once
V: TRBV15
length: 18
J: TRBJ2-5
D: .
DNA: TGTGCCACCAGCAGAGAAACAGCGACGTCGCCTAGGGGGGAGACCCAGTACTTC
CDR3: CATSRETATSPRGETQYF

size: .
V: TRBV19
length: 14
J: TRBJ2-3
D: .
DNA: TGTGCCAGTAGTATTAAAGCTGACACAGATACGCAGTATTTT
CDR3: CASSIKADTDTQYF

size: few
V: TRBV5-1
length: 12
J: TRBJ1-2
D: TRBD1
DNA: TGCGCCAGCAGCTTCGACAGGGGTAGCTACACCTTC
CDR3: CASSFDRGSYTF

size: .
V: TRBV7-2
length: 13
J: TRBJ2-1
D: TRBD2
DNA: TGTGCCAGTGAGCGGGGGGGCTACAATGAGCAGTTCTTC
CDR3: CASERGGYNEQFF

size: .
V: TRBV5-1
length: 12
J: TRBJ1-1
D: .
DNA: TGCGCCAGCAGCTTGGCCAGCACTGAAGCTTTCTTT
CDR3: CASSLASTEAFF

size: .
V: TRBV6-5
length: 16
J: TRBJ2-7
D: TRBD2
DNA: TGTGCCAGCAGTTACCCGTTCGGGGGGGCCCCCCCCTTGCAGTACTTC
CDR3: CASSYPFGGAPPLQYF

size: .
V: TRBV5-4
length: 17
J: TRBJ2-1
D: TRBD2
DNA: TGTGCCAGCAGCCGCGACGCCCGGGGGGGCTATGTGAATGAGCAGTTCTTC
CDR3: CASSRDARGGYVNEQFF

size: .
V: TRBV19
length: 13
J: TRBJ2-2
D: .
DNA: TGTGCCAGTAGTATCGTCGGGACCGGGGAGCTGTTTTTT
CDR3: CASSIVGTGELFF